The 28 T cell receptor beta chains below come from one sample, sequenced in a study of blood T cell repertoires in COVID-19. Assay used: immunoSEQ multiplex PCR; TCRdb lists only in-frame clones, some missing. Here the sample spans around 160,000 clones, roughly 80% being singletons. Sequencing was performed on peripheral blood. These receptors all come from an elderly woman with acute or convalescent COVID-19.

The genes are TRBV7-2 and TRBJ1-4, with 7 bases aligning to TRBD1. With 3 bases clipped from V and 5 bases from J, the junction kept 6 bases outside the gene matches. The CDR3 totals 15 residues. Germline CDR1 and CDR2: SGHTA and FQGNSA. The CDR3 bases are TGTGCCAGCAGCTTTCTGGGACAGTGGAATGAAAAACTGTTTTTT. Translation: CASSFLGQWNEKLFF.

The rearrangement joins TRBV19 to TRBJ1-5, with a possible D match to TRBD1 (6 bases). Germline-derived CDR1 and CDR2 are LNHDA and SQIVND (reference sequence). Trimming left V 7 bases short and J 2 bases short, with 12 bases between. The CDR3 sequence is 14 residues long. Here the CDR3 DNA reads TGTGCCAGTAACCCGACAGGCCGCAATCAGCCCCAGCATTTT. Protein product: CASNPTGRNQPQHF.

The CDR3 bases are TGTGCCAGCAGCCCTCGGGACAAGGATTACGAGCAGTACTTC. This codes for CASSPRDKDYEQYF. The chain has TRBV4-2 and TRBJ2-7; perhaps TRBD1 as D (6 bases). Looked up from germline, CDR1 is LGHNA and CDR2 is YNFKEQ. V dropped 4 bases and J dropped 4 bases, with 14 bases sitting between them. The CDR3 spans 14 residues.

CDR3 loop: CASSRLAGTPDTQYF. Here the CDR3 DNA reads TGCGCCAGCAGTCGACTAGCGGGGACCCCAGATACGCAGTATTTT. This chain links TRBV4-1 with TRBJ2-3, with 11 bases identical to TRBD2. The V gene's germline CDR1 is MGHRA and CDR2 YSYEKL. The CDR3 is made up of 15 amino acids. With V trimmed by 6 bases and J by 4 bases, 6 bases remained unmatched.

This sequence joins TRBV18 and TRBJ2-1; D gene ambiguous. The germline gives CDR1 KGHSH, CDR2 LQKENI. Trimming pared 6 bases from V and 12 bases from J, leaving 12 bases between. CDR3 length equals 11 residues. CDR3 bases: TGTGCCAGCTCCCCCGTACCCGGGCAGTTCTTC. Amino acid sequence: CASSPVPGQFF. The entire variable domain, with the rest obtained from reference TRBV18 and TRBJ2-1, is as follows: NAGVMQNPRHLVRRRGQEARLRCSPMKGHSHVYWYRQLPEEGLKFMVYLQKENIIDESGMPKERFSAEFPKEGPSILRIQQVVRGDSAAYFCASSPVPGQFFGPGTRLTVL.

This clone was counted between two and nine times. The chain couples TRBV10-3 to TRBJ1-2; 9 bases map to TRBD1. Germline lookup yields CDR1 ENHRY and CDR2 SYGVKD. The CDR3 extends over 14 amino acids. Losses at the gene ends were 3 bases for V and 3 bases for J; bases not matched to a gene: 2. The CDR3 loop reads CAISDWTGDYGYTF. CDR3 coding DNA: TGTGCCATCAGTGACTGGACAGGGGACTATGGCTACACCTTC.

The chain joins TRBV6-2 or TRBV6-3 to TRBJ2-3; 13 bases match TRBD2. The CDR3 contains 15 residues. The germline CDR1 and CDR2 sequences are MNHEY and SVGEGT. V gave up 5 bases and J gave up 7 bases; unmatched junction bases: 6. The CDR3 DNA sequence: TGTGCCAGCAGTATTTGGACTAGCGGGGGAAATACGCAGTATTTT. Translated, it gives CASSIWTSGGNTQYF.

The chain uses TRBV3-1 (or the pseudogene TRBV3-2) and TRBJ1-1, with D perhaps matching TRBD1 (6 bases). V lost 3 bases and J lost 5, with 10 bases in between. Germline V gives CDR1 LGHDT, CDR2 YNNKEL (reference sequence). The CDR3 has 13 amino acids. The CDR3 nucleotides read TGTGCCAGCAGCCAGGCTACAGGGACTGAAGCTTTCTTT. This translates into CASSQATGTEAFF.

V is TRBV18 and J is TRBJ1-4, with a possible D match to TRBD1 (5 bases). This CDR3 contains 14 residues. Trimming removed 2 bases from V and 8 bases from J, with 12 bases in between. Germline-derived CDR1 and CDR2 are KGHSH and LQKENI. The DNA for the CDR3 is TGTGCCAGCTCACCAGGGGCCGGAATCGAAAAACTGTTTTTT. Its protein is CASSPGAGIEKLFF.

The chain couples TRBV9 to TRBJ1-3; D remains unclear. The length of the CDR3 is 17 residues. Germline CDR1 SGDLS, CDR2 YYNGEE. Trimming shortened V by 0 bases and J by 1 base, and 14 bases separated the two germline ends. CDR3 nucleotide sequence: TGTGCCAGCAGCGTAGTTGAGCTAGGTGTATCTGGAAACACCATATATTTT. This codes for CASSVVELGVSGNTIYF.

This sequence joins TRBV5-4 and TRBJ1-1; TRBD1 aligns across 7 bases. This CDR3 has 16 amino acids. Germline V lookup: CDR1 SGHNT, CDR2 YYREEE (reference sequence). J was trimmed by 0 bases and V by 0 bases; bases with no gene match: 5. Here the CDR3 reads CASSLAGRGMNTEAFF. The CDR3, as DNA: TGTGCCAGCAGCTTGGCCGGCAGGGGGATGAACACTGAAGCTTTCTTT.

The J gene is TRBJ2-2, the V gene TRBV12-3 or TRBV12-4, with TRBD1 as a possible D gene (5 bases). V lost 8 bases to trimming and J lost 1 base, with 8 bases between them. The CDR3 sequence is 13 residues long. For the CDR3, the DNA is TGTGCCAGCGAAACAGGGAACACCGGGGAGCTGTTTTTT. Translating it yields CASETGNTGELFF.

The chain links TRBV9 to TRBJ2-5, with 15 nucleotides matching TRBD2. The CDR3 has 20 residues. Germline CDR1 SGDLS, CDR2 YYNGEE. V was clipped by 4 bases and J by 2 bases; unmatched bases: 15. The CDR3 nucleotides read TGTGCCAGCAGCCCGCGCCCCACCCGGACTAGCGGGAGGGTACAAGAGACCCAGTACTTC. Residues: CASSPRPTRTSGRVQETQYF.

The rearrangement uses TRBV3-1 (or the pseudogene TRBV3-2) and TRBJ1-4; TRBD1 might be the D (6 bases). Germline CDR1 and CDR2: LGHDT and YNNKEL (reference sequence). The V and J ends lost 3 bases and 3 bases respectively, with 14 bases between them. The CDR3 loop spans 16 amino acids. CDR3: CASSQAGGRANEKLFF. The CDR3 nucleotides read TGTGCCAGCAGCCAGGCCGGGGGGCGGGCTAATGAAAAACTGTTTTTT.

The chain combines TRBV15 with TRBJ2-3, with TRBD2 matching over 12 bases. CDR3 length equals 16 residues. The germline V gene encodes CDR1 LNHNV and CDR2 YYDKDF (reference sequence). V dropped 6 bases and J dropped 2; count of bases not matched to a gene: 6. The CDR3 region is CATRSGLAGYTDTQYF. For the CDR3, the DNA is TGTGCCACCAGATCGGGACTAGCGGGCTACACAGATACGCAGTATTTT.

The rearrangement joins TRBV7-6 to TRBJ2-2, with D possibly TRBD1 on 6 matching bases. V lost 0 bases and J 5 bases, leaving 13 bases between the germline ends. CDR1 is SGHVS and CDR2 is FNYEAQ in the germline V gene. CDR3 length equals 16 residues. The CDR3 loop reads CASSLALHRETGELFF. CDR3 sequence (DNA): TGTGCCAGCAGCTTAGCGCTACACAGGGAAACCGGGGAGCTGTTTTTT. The variable domain in full, with the rest retrieved from reference TRBV7-6 and TRBJ2-2, is GAGVSQSPRYKVTKRGQDVALRCDPISGHVSLYWYRQALGQGPEFLTYFNYEAQQDKSGLPNDRFSAERPEGSISTLTIQRTEQRDSAMYRCASSLALHRETGELFFGEGSRLTVL.

The V call is TRBV19, the J call TRBJ1-1; 7 nucleotides match TRBD1. Per the germline V gene, CDR1 is LNHDA and CDR2 is SQIVND (reference sequence). The length of the CDR3 is 14 residues. Trimming cost V 0 bases and J 6 bases; bases outside gene matches: 4. The CDR3 loop is CASSIEDGTAEAFF. The CDR3 nucleotides read TGTGCCAGTAGTATAGAAGATGGGACAGCTGAAGCTTTCTTT.

The CDR3 is CASSPRAGVWETQYF. The CDR3 DNA reads TGTGCCAGCAGCCCAAGAGCAGGCGTCTGGGAGACCCAGTACTTC. This chain links TRBV9 with TRBJ2-5, with no clear D. The CDR3 is 15 amino acids. The germline V gene has CDR1 SGDLS and CDR2 YYNGEE. V shed 4 bases and J shed 5 bases, with 18 bases lying between them.

This rearrangement joins TRBV5-1 to TRBJ1-1; 8 nucleotides match TRBD1. Germline V gene sequence: CDR1 SGHRS, CDR2 YFSETQ. V was clipped by 5 bases and J by 0 bases; unmatched bases: 6. The CDR3 loop spans 15 amino acids. The CDR3 protein is CASSGPGGLNTEAFF. The CDR3 nucleotides read TGCGCCAGCAGTGGTCCAGGGGGCCTGAACACTGAAGCTTTCTTT. The full variable domain, its missing parts supplied by reference TRBV5-1 and TRBJ1-1, is KAGVTQTPRYLIKTRGQQVTLSCSPISGHRSVSWYQQTPGQGLQFLFEYFSETQRNKGNFPGRFSGRQFSNSRSEMNVSTLELGDSALYLCASSGPGGLNTEAFFGQGTRLTVV.

About this clone: The same CDR3 arises from other DNA sequences in this sample as well. The chain joins TRBV29-1 to TRBJ1-1, with D unclear. This CDR3 region has 13 residues. V lost 4 bases and J 5 bases, leaving 14 bases between the germline ends. The germline gives CDR1 SQVTM, CDR2 ANQGSEA. For the CDR3, the DNA is TGCAGCGTTGCCGACACCGCGGGGACTGAAGCTTTCTTT. Translation gives CSVADTAGTEAFF.

The chain joins TRBV24-1 to TRBJ2-1, with 7 nucleotides matching TRBD1. The germline CDR1 and CDR2 sequences are KGHDR and SFDVKD. This CDR3 contains 14 residues. V shed 6 bases, J shed 3 bases, and the junction held 4 bases outside the gene matches. The CDR3 region is CATSYRGDYNEQFF. CDR3 nucleotide sequence: TGTGCCACCAGTTACAGGGGCGACTACAATGAGCAGTTCTTC.

The CDR3 nucleotides are TGTGCCAGCAGCCAGGGACAGGGAACTGGAAACACCATATATTTT. As protein: CASSQGQGTGNTIYF. The gene calls are TRBV5-4 and TRBJ1-3, with 9 positions matching TRBD1. The germline V gene encodes CDR1 SGHNT and CDR2 YYREEE (reference sequence). V lost 4 bases, J lost 2 bases, and 4 bases stayed unmatched. The length of the CDR3 is 15 residues.

The genes are TRBV19 and TRBJ1-5; D gene unclear. Germline CDR1 reads LNHDA; CDR2 reads SQIVND (reference sequence). Trimming shortened V by 6 bases and J by 4 bases, and 13 bases separated the two germline ends. The CDR3 spans 14 residues. The CDR3 loop reads CASSWKTGNQPQHF. Here the CDR3 DNA reads TGTGCCAGTAGCTGGAAGACGGGGAATCAGCCCCAGCATTTT.

This sequence joins TRBV28 and TRBJ1-2; 7 bases are a match to TRBD1. With V trimmed by 3 bases and J by 3 bases, 4 bases remained unmatched. CDR3 length equals 14 residues. Germline V lookup: CDR1 MDHEN, CDR2 SYDVKM. CDR3 DNA sequence: TGTGCCAGCAGTTTGGTCAGGGGGGACTATGGCTACACCTTC. Translated, it gives CASSLVRGDYGYTF.

The chain employs TRBV3-1 (or the pseudogene TRBV3-2) and TRBJ1-2, with D hard to call. The ends were cut back, 4 bases at V and 4 bases at J, with 10 bases in the middle. This CDR3 has 13 amino acids. Per the germline V gene, CDR1 is LGHDT and CDR2 is YNNKEL (reference sequence). In DNA form, the CDR3 reads TGTGCCAGCAGCCCTCACGCGGGCTATGGCTACACCTTC. Its protein is CASSPHAGYGYTF.

Notes on this clone: Relative to the germline gene, one junction end is altered; a read error may explain this. The genes are TRBV6-6 and TRBJ2-7, with D possibly TRBD2 on 5 matching bases. This CDR3 has 13 amino acids. Germline assignment: CDR1 MNHNY and CDR2 SVGAGI (reference sequence). This CDR3 is CASSAAEVRSRDF. The DNA for the CDR3 is TGTGCCAGCAGTGCGGCGGAGGTCCGGTCGAGAGACTTC.

The chain employs TRBV3-1 (or the pseudogene TRBV3-2) and TRBJ1-2; 9 bases map to TRBD1. Trimming at V came to 5 bases and at J to 9 bases, leaving 10 bases not matched to a gene. The germline gives CDR1 LGHDT, CDR2 YNNKEL (reference sequence). There are 14 residues in the CDR3. The CDR3 DNA sequence: TGTGCCAGCAGCTTACCGGGACAGGGTATTCGCTACACCTTC. This sequence encodes CASSLPGQGIRYTF.

The chain links TRBV2 to TRBJ2-2; the match to TRBD2 covers 8 bases. Looked up from germline, CDR1 is SNHLY and CDR2 is FYNNEI. This CDR3 region has 13 residues. Germline trimming cut 4 bases from V and 7 bases from J; bases unmatched to any gene: 2. CDR3: CASSVLAGGELFF. CDR3 sequence (DNA): TGTGCCAGCAGTGTCCTAGCGGGCGGGGAGCTGTTTTTT. Using reference TRBV2 and TRBJ2-2 for the parts outside the CDR3, the full variable domain is EPEVTQTPSHQVTQMGQEVILRCVPISNHLYFYWYRQILGQKVEFLVSFYNNEISEKSEIFDDQFSVERPDGSNFTLKIRSTKLEDSAMYFCASSVLAGGELFFGEGSRLTVL.